A single sample is the source of the 6 T cell receptor beta chains below, sequenced in a study of breast tumors, draining lymph nodes, adjacent tissues. Breast cancer patients provided tissue from their axillary draining lymph nodes. From the multiplex PCR reads, TCRdb called clonotypes with MiXCR, one entry per CDR3 protein. In the table there are around 230,000 distinct CDR3 sequences, about 34% of which are singletons. Sequencing used axillary lymph node tissue. These TCRs come from a female donor with breast cancer. Some clones in this sample may be carry-over from other donors' samples.

This clonotype was observed many times. CDR3 region: CASSGMAGNYGYTF. For the CDR3, the DNA is TGTGCCAGTAGCGGTATGGCAGGGAACTATGGCTACACCTTC. The rearrangement links TRBV19 to TRBJ1-2; D perhaps matches TRBD1 (5 bases). CDR3 length: 14 amino acids. Trimming shortened V by 6 bases and J by 2 bases, and 13 bases separated the two germline ends. Per germline, CDR1 LNHDA and CDR2 SQIVND (reference sequence).

This clonotype was observed many times. CDR3 nucleotides: TGCAGTGCTCGAAAGGGGGGCACAGATACGCAGTATTTT. It codes for CSARKGGTDTQYF. This chain connects TRBV20-1 to TRBJ2-3, with D tentatively TRBD1 (6 bases). CDR1 and CDR2 (germline): DFQATT, SNEGSKA (reference sequence). CDR3 length: 13 amino acids. V lost 5 bases, J lost 1 base, and 10 bases lay in between.

Points on this clonotype: This may be a read error, as it is one base from a much larger clone. This chain links TRBV6-1 with TRBJ1-6, with D possibly matching TRBD1 (5 bases). The germline V gene has CDR1 MNHNS and CDR2 SASEGT. Trimming removed 5 bases at V and 9 bases at J, with 20 bases between. The CDR3 runs to 16 residues. CDR3 sequence reads: CASSHLQSWGVSPLHF. CDR3 DNA sequence: TGTGCCAGCAGTCACCTGCAAAGTTGGGGCGTTTCACCCCTCCACTTT.

The gene calls are TRBV25-1 and TRBJ1-6, with TRBD1 as a possible D gene (5 bases). Germline V gene lookup returns CDR1 MGHDK and CDR2 SYGVNS. The V end lost 8 bases, the J end lost 8 bases, and 10 bases lay between the germline ends. The CDR3 extends over 12 amino acids. This CDR3 reads CASFTGDSPLHF. CDR3 coding DNA: TGTGCCAGCTTCACGGGGGATTCACCCCTCCACTTT.

This clonotype appeared many times. The rearrangement uses TRBV20-1 and TRBJ2-3, with D hard to call. The germline gives CDR1 DFQATT, CDR2 SNEGSKA (reference sequence). The CDR3 consists of 14 residues. Deletions cut 3 bases from V and 3 bases from J, with 13 bases between. CDR3: CSARKGSRTDTQYF. CDR3 nucleotides: TGCAGTGCTAGGAAGGGATCCCGGACAGATACGCAGTATTTT.

Comments on this clonotype: The junction shows a germline mismatch at one end, possibly a read error. The chain is built from TRBV29-1 and TRBJ1-2; maybe TRBD1 (6 bases). CDR3 length: 13 residues. Per germline, CDR1 SQVTM and CDR2 ANQGSEA. CDR3 residues: CSVGNTGFYGHTF. The CDR3 DNA sequence: TGCAGCGTCGGCAATACAGGGTTCTATGGCCACACCTTC.